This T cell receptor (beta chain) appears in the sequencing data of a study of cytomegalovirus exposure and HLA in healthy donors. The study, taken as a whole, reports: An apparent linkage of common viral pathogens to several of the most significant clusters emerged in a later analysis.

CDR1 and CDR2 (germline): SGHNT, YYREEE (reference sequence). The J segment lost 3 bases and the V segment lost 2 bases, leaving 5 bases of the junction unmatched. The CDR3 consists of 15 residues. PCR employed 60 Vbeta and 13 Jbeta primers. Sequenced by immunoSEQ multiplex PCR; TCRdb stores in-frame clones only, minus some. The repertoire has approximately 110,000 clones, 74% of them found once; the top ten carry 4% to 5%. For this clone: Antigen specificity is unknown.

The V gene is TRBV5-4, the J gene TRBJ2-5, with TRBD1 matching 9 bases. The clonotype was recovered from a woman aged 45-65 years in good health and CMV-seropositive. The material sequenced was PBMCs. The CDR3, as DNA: TGTGCCAGCAGCTTAAGAACAGGGGGCAAAGAGACCCAGTACTTC. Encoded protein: CASSLRTGGKETQYF.